Many counts were recorded for the clone carrying this T cell receptor beta chain. The data were obtained in a study of early T cells in non-severe SARS-CoV-2 infection. Study context: It was bulk RNA from unsorted whole blood that was sequenced, and the chains were unpaired.

V gave up 2 bases and J gave up 2 bases; unmatched junction bases: 2. From germline, CDR1 is DFQATT and CDR2 SNEGSKA (reference sequence). This CDR3 has 14 amino acids. TCRdb called the 5' RACE reads again in MiXCR, with one record for every CDR3 protein. This table has 55,000 to 65,000 distinct CDR3 sequences, approximately 10% appearing once. Specimen: whole blood. The J gene is TRBJ1-5, the V gene TRBV20-1; 8 bases align to TRBD1. This TCR came from an adult who was a healthcare worker with PCR-confirmed SARS-CoV-2 infection or an uninfected control (not recorded which). The DNA of the CDR3 is TGCAGTGCTAGACAGGGGGCCGGCAATCAGCCCCAGCATTTT. Translated: CSARQGAGNQPQHF.